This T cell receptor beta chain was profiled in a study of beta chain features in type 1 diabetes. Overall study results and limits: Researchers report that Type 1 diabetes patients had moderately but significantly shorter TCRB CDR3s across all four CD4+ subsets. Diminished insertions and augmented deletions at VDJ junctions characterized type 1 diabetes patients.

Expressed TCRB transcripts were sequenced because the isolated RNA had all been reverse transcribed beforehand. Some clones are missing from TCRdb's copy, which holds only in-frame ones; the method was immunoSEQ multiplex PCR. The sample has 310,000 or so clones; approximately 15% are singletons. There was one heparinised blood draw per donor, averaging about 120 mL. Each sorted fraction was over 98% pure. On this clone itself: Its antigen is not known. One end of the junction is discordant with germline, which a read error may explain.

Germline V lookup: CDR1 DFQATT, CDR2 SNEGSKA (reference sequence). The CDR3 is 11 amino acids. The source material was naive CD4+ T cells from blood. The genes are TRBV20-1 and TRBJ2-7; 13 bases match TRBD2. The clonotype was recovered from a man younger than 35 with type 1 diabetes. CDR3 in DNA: TGCAGTGCTGGACTAGCGGGAGTCCTGGACTTC. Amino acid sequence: CSAGLAGVLDF.